This T cell receptor beta chain came from a study of blood T cell repertoires in COVID-19. Study-wide background: Samples taken during acute and convalescent COVID-19 were collected in the United States, Italy and Spain. PBMCs, B-cell-depleted T cells, or T cells were the source of the cDNA or gDNA that made up the material.

Participants' own reports of clinical history determined their cohort assignment. In germline, CDR1 is GTSNPN, CDR2 SVGIG (reference sequence). Between the trimmed V and J ends, which lost 2 bases and 5 bases, there was a span of 12 bases. This CDR3 is built from 13 residues. Profiled with immunoSEQ multiplex PCR; TCRdb holds only in-frame clones, not every one. This table has some 170,000 clones, roughly 84% appearing once. Material: PBMCs or T cells enriched from blood (not recorded which). This chain connects TRBV30 to TRBJ1-1; D might be TRBD1 (5 bases). The receptor was derived from a human donor with acute COVID-19. The donor label of this sample is uncertain. Here the CDR3 DNA reads TGTGCCTGGAGTATAGGAGCAGGGACTGAAGCTTTCTTT. Translation: CAWSIGAGTEAFF. The full variable domain, in which reference TRBV30 and TRBJ1-1 provide the parts outside the CDR3, is SQTIHQWPATLVQPVGSPLSLECTVEGTSNPNLYWYRQAAGRGLQLLFYSVGIGQISSEVPQNLSASRPQDRQFILSSKKLLLSDSGFYLCAWSIGAGTEAFFGQGTRLTVV.